The rows below give T cell receptor beta chains drawn from one sample of a study of Graves' ophthalmopathy and Graves' hyperthyroidism. TCRdb redid the calling of the multiplex PCR reads with MiXCR, one entry per CDR3 protein. The sample has about 400,000 distinct CDR3 sequences, around 19% seen once. The specimen sequenced was peripheral blood. All receptors come from a woman between 18 and 29 years old with Graves' ophthalmopathy. CDR3s include the opening cysteine and the closing phenylalanine or tryptophan. Fields, in order: V gene, clone size, J gene, D gene, CDR3 DNA, CDR3 protein. A D gene is named only where the DNA matches it firmly. Clone size is not always given. Where it is, it says once, few, many or a class for expanded clones.

v_call: TRBV20-1
clone_size: many
j_call: TRBJ2-7
d_call: .
cdr3_nt: TGCAGTGCTACGGGAGACTACGAGCAGTACTTC
cdr3_aa: CSATGDYEQYF

v_call: TRBV6-5
clone_size: .
j_call: TRBJ2-7
d_call: TRBD2
cdr3_nt: TGTGCCAGCAGTTTATCCCCTAGCGGGTACGAGCAGTACTTC
cdr3_aa: CASSLSPSGYEQYF

v_call: TRBV20-1
clone_size: many
j_call: TRBJ2-7
d_call: .
cdr3_nt: TGCAGTGCCCGTGTGTCAGCCTCCTACGAGCAGTACTTC
cdr3_aa: CSARVSASYEQYF

v_call: TRBV6-5
clone_size: many
j_call: TRBJ1-1
d_call: TRBD1
cdr3_nt: TGTGCCAGCAGTTACTTTACAGGGGGGGGGCCCGACACTGAAGCTTTCTTT
cdr3_aa: CASSYFTGGGPDTEAFF

v_call: TRBV27
clone_size: many
j_call: TRBJ2-5
d_call: .
cdr3_nt: TGTGCCAGCAGTTTAAAGGGCCAAGAGACCCAGTACTTC
cdr3_aa: CASSLKGQETQYF

v_call: TRBV5-1
clone_size: many
j_call: TRBJ2-5
d_call: TRBD2
cdr3_nt: TGCGCCAGCAGCCCAATAGCGGGGGGCCAAGAGACCCAGTACTTC
cdr3_aa: CASSPIAGGQETQYF

v_call: TRBV29-1
clone_size: .
j_call: TRBJ2-7
d_call: TRBD2
cdr3_nt: TGCAGCGTTGTTTTGGGACTAGCGGGAGGGCCCGTCCACGAGCAGTACTTC
cdr3_aa: CSVVLGLAGGPVHEQYF

v_call: TRBV6-2/TRBV6-3
clone_size: many
j_call: TRBJ1-1
d_call: .
cdr3_nt: TGTGCCAGCAGTTACGCGGTTTCCACTGAAGCTTTCTTT
cdr3_aa: CASSYAVSTEAFF

v_call: TRBV6-2/TRBV6-3
clone_size: many
j_call: TRBJ2-5
d_call: TRBD2
cdr3_nt: TGTGCCAGCAGCTCTCCCTTAGCGGGAGGGGGCGAGACCCAGTACTTC
cdr3_aa: CASSSPLAGGGETQYF

v_call: TRBV7-2
clone_size: many
j_call: TRBJ1-1
d_call: .
cdr3_nt: TGTGCCAGCAGCTTACGGACACAAGCTTTCTTT
cdr3_aa: CASSLRTQAFF

v_call: TRBV6-5
clone_size: many
j_call: TRBJ2-7
d_call: .
cdr3_nt: TGTGCCAGCAGTTACTCGGCACTCCTTAACGAGCAGTACTTC
cdr3_aa: CASSYSALLNEQYF

v_call: TRBV29-1
clone_size: many
j_call: TRBJ2-7
d_call: .
cdr3_nt: TGCAGCGTAAGGTATTCCTACGAGCAGTACTTC
cdr3_aa: CSVRYSYEQYF

v_call: TRBV28
clone_size: many
j_call: TRBJ2-7
d_call: .
cdr3_nt: TGTGCCAGCAGCCCTTACTCCGAGCAGTACTTC
cdr3_aa: CASSPYSEQYF

v_call: TRBV10-3
clone_size: .
j_call: TRBJ1-5
d_call: TRBD1
cdr3_nt: TGTGCCGGGTACTGGACAGGGTCCGGGAATCAGCCCCAGCATTTT
cdr3_aa: CAGYWTGSGNQPQHF